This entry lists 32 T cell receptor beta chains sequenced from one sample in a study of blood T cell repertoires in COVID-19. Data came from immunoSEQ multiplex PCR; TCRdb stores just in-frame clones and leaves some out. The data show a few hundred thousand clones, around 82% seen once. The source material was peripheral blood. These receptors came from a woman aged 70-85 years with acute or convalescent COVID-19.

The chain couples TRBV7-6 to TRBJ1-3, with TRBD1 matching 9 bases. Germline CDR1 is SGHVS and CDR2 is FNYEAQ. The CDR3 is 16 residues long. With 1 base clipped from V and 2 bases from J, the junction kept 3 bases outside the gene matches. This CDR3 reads CASSLVRQGAGNTIYF. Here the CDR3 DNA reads TGTGCCAGCAGCTTAGTAAGACAGGGGGCTGGAAACACCATATATTTT.

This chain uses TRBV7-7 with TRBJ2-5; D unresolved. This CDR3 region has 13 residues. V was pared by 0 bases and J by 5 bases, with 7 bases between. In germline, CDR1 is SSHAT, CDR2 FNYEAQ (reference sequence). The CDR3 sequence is CASSLASLETQYF. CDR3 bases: TGTGCCAGCAGCTTAGCCTCCTTGGAGACCCAGTACTTC.

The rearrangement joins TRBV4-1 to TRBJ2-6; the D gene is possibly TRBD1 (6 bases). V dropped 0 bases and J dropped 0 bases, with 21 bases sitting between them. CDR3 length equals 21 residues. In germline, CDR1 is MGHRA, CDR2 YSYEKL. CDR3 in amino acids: CASSQDVTGQILISGANVLTF. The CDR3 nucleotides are TGCGCCAGCAGCCAAGACGTTACCGGACAGATTTTAATCTCTGGGGCCAACGTCCTGACTTTC.

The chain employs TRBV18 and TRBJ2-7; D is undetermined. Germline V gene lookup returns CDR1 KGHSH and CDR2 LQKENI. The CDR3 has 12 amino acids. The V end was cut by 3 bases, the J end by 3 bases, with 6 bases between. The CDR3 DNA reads TGTGCCAGCTCACCGTACAACTACGAGCAGTACTTC. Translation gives CASSPYNYEQYF.

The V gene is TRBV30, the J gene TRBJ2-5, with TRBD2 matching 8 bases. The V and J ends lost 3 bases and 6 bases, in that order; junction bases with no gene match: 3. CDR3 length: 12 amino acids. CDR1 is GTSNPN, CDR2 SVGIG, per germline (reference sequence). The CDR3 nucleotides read TGTGCCTGGAGGAGCGGGGGAAAGACCCAGTACTTC. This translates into CAWRSGGKTQYF. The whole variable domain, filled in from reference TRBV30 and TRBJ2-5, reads SQTIHQWPATLVQPVGSPLSLECTVEGTSNPNLYWYRQAAGRGLQLLFYSVGIGQISSEVPQNLSASRPQDRQFILSSKKLLLSDSGFYLCAWRSGGKTQYFGPGTRLLVL.

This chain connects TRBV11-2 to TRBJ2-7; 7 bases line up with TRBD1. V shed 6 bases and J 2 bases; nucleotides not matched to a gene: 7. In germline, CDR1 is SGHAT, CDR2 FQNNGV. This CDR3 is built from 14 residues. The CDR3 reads CASRPTGAAYEQYF. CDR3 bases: TGTGCCAGCAGACCCACAGGGGCCGCCTACGAGCAGTACTTC.

The CDR3 region has the DNA TGTGCCAGCACTGCTTCGGGACAGACAGATACGCAGTATTTT. Translating it yields CASTASGQTDTQYF. V gene TRBV2 combines with J gene TRBJ2-3; 7 bases line up with TRBD1. The CDR3 is 14 amino acids. The germline V gene has CDR1 SNHLY and CDR2 FYNNEI. The V gene end was trimmed by 7 bases and the J gene end by 3 bases; junction bases not matched to a gene: 7. The full variable domain, with the rest looked up from reference TRBV2 and TRBJ2-3, is EPEVTQTPSHQVTQMGQEVILRCVPISNHLYFYWYRQILGQKVEFLVSFYNNEISEKSEIFDDQFSVERPDGSNFTLKIRSTKLEDSAMYFCASTASGQTDTQYFGPGTRLTVL.

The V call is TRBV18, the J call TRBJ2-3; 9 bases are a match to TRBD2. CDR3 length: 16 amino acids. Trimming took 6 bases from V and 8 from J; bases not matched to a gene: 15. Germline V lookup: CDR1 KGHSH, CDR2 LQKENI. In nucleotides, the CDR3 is TGTGCCAGCTCTCGTGGACCGGCTAGCGGGGCCGCTACGCAGTATTTT. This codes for CASSRGPASGAATQYF.

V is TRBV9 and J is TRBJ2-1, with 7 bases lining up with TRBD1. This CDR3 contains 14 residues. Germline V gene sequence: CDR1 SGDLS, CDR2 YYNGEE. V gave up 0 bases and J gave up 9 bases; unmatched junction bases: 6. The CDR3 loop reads CASSVGTGASEQFF. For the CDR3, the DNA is TGTGCCAGCAGCGTAGGCACAGGGGCCAGTGAGCAGTTCTTC.

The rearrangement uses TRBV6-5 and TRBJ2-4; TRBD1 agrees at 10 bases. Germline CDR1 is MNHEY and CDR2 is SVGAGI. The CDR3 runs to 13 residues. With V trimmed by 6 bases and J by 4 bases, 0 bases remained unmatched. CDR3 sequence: CASRGQGKNIQYF. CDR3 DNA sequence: TGTGCCAGCAGGGGACAGGGGAAAAACATTCAGTACTTC.

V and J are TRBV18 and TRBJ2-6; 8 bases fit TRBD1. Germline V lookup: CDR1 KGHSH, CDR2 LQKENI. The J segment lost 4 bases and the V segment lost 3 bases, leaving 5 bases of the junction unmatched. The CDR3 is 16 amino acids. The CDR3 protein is CASSPWGQAGANVLTF. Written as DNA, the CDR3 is TGTGCCAGCTCACCCTGGGGACAGGCCGGGGCCAACGTCCTGACTTTC.

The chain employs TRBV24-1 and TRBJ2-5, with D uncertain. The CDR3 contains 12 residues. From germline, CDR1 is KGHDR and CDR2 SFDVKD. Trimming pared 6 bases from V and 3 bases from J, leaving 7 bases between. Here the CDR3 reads CATSPGEETQYF. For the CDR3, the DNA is TGTGCCACCAGTCCAGGCGAAGAGACCCAGTACTTC.

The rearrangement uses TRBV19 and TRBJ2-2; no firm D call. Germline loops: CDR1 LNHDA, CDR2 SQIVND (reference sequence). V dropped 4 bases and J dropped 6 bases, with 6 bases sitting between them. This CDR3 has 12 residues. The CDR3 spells CASSSGAGELFF. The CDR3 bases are TGTGCCAGTAGTAGCGGAGCCGGGGAGCTGTTTTTT.

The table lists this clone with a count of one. For the CDR3, the DNA is TGTGCCAGCAGTGAAGGGGAGGCGGGGTATGGCTACACCTTC. It encodes CASSEGEAGYGYTF. The rearrangement joins TRBV6-1 to TRBJ1-2; no reliable D call. Trimming removed 1 base from V and 5 bases from J, with 11 bases in between. From germline, CDR1 is MNHNS and CDR2 SASEGT. CDR3 length: 14 residues.

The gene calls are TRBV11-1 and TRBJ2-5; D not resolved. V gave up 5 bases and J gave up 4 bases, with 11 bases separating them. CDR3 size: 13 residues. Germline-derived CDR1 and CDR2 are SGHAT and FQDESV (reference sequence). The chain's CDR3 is CASSLLAGETQYF. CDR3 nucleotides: TGTGCCAGCAGCCTCCTGGCTGGAGAGACCCAGTACTTC.

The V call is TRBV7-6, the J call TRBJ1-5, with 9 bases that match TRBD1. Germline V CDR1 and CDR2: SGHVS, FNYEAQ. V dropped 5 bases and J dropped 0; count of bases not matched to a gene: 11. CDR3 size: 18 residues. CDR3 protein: CASSRNRGPRPSNQPQHF. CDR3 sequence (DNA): TGTGCCAGCAGCCGGAACAGGGGGCCCAGACCTAGCAATCAGCCCCAGCATTTT.

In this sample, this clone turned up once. The CDR3 DNA sequence: TGTGCCAGCAGCGGATGGGACAGGGAAGGGTCTAATGAGCAGTTCTTC. Protein: CASSGWDREGSNEQFF. The J gene is TRBJ2-1, the V gene TRBV11-2; 9 bases map to TRBD1. CDR3 size: 16 residues. V gave up 5 bases and J gave up 7 bases; unmatched junction bases: 12. The V gene's germline CDR1 is SGHAT and CDR2 FQNNGV.

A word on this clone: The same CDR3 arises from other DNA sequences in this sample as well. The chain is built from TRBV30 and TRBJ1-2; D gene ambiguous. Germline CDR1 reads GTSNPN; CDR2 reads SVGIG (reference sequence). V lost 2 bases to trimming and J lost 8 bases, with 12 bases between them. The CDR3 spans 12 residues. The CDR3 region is CAWSNPGNGYTF. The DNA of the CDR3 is TGTGCCTGGAGTAACCCCGGGAACGGCTACACCTTC.

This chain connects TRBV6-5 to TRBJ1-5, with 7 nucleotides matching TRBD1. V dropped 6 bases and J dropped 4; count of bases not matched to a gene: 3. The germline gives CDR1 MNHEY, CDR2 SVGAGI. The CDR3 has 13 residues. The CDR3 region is CASSIQGNQPQHF. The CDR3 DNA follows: TGTGCCAGCAGCATACAGGGGAATCAGCCCCAGCATTTT.

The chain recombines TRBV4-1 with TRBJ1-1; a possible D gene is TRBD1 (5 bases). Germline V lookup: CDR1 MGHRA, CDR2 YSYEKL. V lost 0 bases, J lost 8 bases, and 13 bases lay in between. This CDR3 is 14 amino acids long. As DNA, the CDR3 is TGCGCCAGCAGCCAAGATAGGACACCAGCGGAAGCTTTCTTT. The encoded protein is CASSQDRTPAEAFF.

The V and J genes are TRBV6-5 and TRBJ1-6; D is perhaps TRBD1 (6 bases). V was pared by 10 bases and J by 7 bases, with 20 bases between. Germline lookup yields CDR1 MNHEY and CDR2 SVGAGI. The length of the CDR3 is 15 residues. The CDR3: CATGINRVENSPLHF. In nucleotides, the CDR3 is TGTGCCACTGGGATAAACAGGGTAGAAAATTCACCCCTCCACTTT.

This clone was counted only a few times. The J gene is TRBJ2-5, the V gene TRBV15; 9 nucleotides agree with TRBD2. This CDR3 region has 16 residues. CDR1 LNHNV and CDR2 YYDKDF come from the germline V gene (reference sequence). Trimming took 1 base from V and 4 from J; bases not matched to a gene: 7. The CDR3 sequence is CATSRVAGVVLETQYF. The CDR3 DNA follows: TGTGCCACCAGCAGAGTAGCGGGGGTAGTCTTAGAGACCCAGTACTTC.

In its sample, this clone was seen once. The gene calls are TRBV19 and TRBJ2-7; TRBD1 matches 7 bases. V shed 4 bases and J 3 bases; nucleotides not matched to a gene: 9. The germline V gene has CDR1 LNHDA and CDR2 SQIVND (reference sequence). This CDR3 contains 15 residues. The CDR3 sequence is CASSTRQGTHYEQYF. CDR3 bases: TGTGCCAGTAGTACCAGACAGGGAACCCACTACGAGCAGTACTTC.

CDR3 coding DNA: TGTGCCAGCCACCGGAGCAGCGGGGGGTGGAATACGCAGTATTTT. Encoded protein: CASHRSSGGWNTQYF. The chain is built from TRBV3-1 (or the pseudogene TRBV3-2) and TRBJ2-3; TRBD2 matches 9 bases. In germline, CDR1 is LGHDT, CDR2 YNNKEL (reference sequence). The V gene end was trimmed by 8 bases and the J gene end by 7 bases; junction bases not matched to a gene: 13. CDR3 length: 15 amino acids.

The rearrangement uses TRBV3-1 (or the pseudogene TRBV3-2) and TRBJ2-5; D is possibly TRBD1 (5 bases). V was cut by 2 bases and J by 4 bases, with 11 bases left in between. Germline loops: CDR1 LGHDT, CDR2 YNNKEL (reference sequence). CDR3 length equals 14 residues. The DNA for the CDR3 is TGTGCCAGCAGCCAATCGACAGCCCCAGAGACCCAGTACTTC. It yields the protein CASSQSTAPETQYF.

This CDR3 is CAISEIGGETQYF. The CDR3 region has the DNA TGTGCCATCAGTGAGATAGGAGGAGAGACCCAGTACTTC. The chain has TRBV10-3 and TRBJ2-5; tentative D call: TRBD2 (5 bases). Looked up from germline, CDR1 is ENHRY and CDR2 is SYGVKD. V was trimmed by 2 bases and J by 4 bases, leaving 8 bases between them. The CDR3 contains 13 residues.

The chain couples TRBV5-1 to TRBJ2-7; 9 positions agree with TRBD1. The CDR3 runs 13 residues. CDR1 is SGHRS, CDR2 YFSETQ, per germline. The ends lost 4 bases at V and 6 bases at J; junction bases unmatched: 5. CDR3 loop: CASSPWTGVEQYF. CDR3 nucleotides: TGCGCCAGCAGCCCCTGGACAGGGGTCGAGCAGTACTTC. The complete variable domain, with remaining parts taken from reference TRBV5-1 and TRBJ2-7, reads KAGVTQTPRYLIKTRGQQVTLSCSPISGHRSVSWYQQTPGQGLQFLFEYFSETQRNKGNFPGRFSGRQFSNSRSEMNVSTLELGDSALYLCASSPWTGVEQYFGPGTRLTVT.

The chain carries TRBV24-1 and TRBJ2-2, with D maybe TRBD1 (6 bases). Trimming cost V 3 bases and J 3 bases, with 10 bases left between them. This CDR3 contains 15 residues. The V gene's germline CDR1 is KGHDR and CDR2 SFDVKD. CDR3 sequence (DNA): TGTGCCACCAGTGATCCGGGACAAGACACCGGGGAGCTGTTTTTT. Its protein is CATSDPGQDTGELFF.

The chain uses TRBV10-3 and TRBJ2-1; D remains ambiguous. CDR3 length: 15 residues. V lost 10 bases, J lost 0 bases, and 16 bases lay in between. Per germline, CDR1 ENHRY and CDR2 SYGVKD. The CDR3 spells CATRLLPSSYNEQFF. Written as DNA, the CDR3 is TGTGCCACTCGCCTCTTACCCAGCTCCTACAATGAGCAGTTCTTC.

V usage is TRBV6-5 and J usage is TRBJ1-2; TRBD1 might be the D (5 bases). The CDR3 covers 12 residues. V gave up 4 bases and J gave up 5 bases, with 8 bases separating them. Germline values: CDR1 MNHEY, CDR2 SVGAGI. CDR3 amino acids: CASSSGGYGYTF. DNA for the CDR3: TGTGCCAGCAGTTCCGGGGGGTATGGCTACACCTTC.

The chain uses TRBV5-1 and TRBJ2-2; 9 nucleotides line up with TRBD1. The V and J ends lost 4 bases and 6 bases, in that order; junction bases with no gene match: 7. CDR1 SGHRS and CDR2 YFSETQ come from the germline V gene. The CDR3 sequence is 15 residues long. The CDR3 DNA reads TGCGCCAGCAGCAACGGACAGGGGTACGCCGGGGAGCTGTTTTTT. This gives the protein CASSNGQGYAGELFF.

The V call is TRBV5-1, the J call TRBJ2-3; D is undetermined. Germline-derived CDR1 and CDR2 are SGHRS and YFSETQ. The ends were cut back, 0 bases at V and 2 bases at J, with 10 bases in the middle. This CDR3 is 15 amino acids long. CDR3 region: CASSLDGSSTDTQYF. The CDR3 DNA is TGCGCCAGCAGCTTGGACGGGTCATCCACAGATACGCAGTATTTT.